Each of the 2 T cell receptor beta chains below was sequenced from the same sample in a study of blood T cell repertoires in COVID-19. Using immunoSEQ multiplex PCR, the repertoire was profiled, and TCRdb retains in-frame clones only, with some absent. The repertoire consists of about 130,000 clones, with about four fifths occurring once and the leading ten covering 10% to 15%. The sample taken for sequencing was peripheral blood. The receptors come from a human donor in a cohort sampled during active COVID-19.

This clone appeared a single time. The junction does not match germline at one end; this may be a read error. The V call is TRBV5-1, the J call TRBJ2-5, with a tentative D call TRBD1 (6 bases). Germline values: CDR1 SGHRS, CDR2 YFSETQ. This CDR3 has 16 residues. The DNA for the CDR3 is TGCGCTAGCAGCTTAGGGACGGCGATGGGGGCAGAGACCCAGTACTTC. It yields the protein CASSLGTAMGAETQYF.

The chain recombines TRBV6-1 with TRBJ1-4, with TRBD1 matching over 7 bases. The V and J ends lost 1 base and 2 bases, in that order; junction bases with no gene match: 4. CDR3 size: 16 residues. Germline assignment: CDR1 MNHNS and CDR2 SASEGT. The CDR3 sequence is CASSEDRGPTNEKLFF. As DNA, the CDR3 is TGTGCCAGCAGTGAAGACAGGGGTCCGACTAATGAAAAACTGTTTTTT.